These T cell receptor beta chains were read from a single sample in a study of cytotoxic CD8 clonotypes in ibrutinib-treated CLL. TCRdb's table, derived via immunoSEQ multiplex PCR, lists solely in-frame clones and lacks some. This table holds about 68,000 clones, about two thirds found once. Sequenced here: PBMCs, sampled after 12 months of ibrutinib treatment. These receptors all stem from a human donor with chronic lymphocytic leukemia. The CDR3 runs from the conserved cysteine through the conserved F or W. The D gene is left open where the match is weak. Some rows have no size entry. The others give once, few or many, or a class for an expanded clone.

V gene,D gene,clone size,J gene,CDR3 protein,CDR3 DNA
TRBV27,-,-,TRBJ2-3,CASSIYQGTDTQYF,TGTGCCAGCAGTATCTACCAAGGGACAGATACGCAGTATTTT
TRBV7-8,-,once,TRBJ1-1,CASSFGWGDTEAFF,TGTGCCAGCAGCTTCGGGTGGGGGGACACTGAAGCTTTCTTT
TRBV18,TRBD1,few,TRBJ2-5,CASSPTPTGGTQYF,TGTGCCAGCTCACCGACTCCTACAGGGGGGACCCAGTACTTC
TRBV2,TRBD2,-,TRBJ2-5,CASLAGAGETQYF,TGTGCCAGCCTAGCGGGGGCTGGTGAGACCCAGTACTTC
TRBV10-3,TRBD2,-,TRBJ2-7,CAISDSGLDPYEQYF,TGTGCCATCAGTGACTCGGGACTAGATCCCTACGAGCAGTACTTC
TRBV27,TRBD1,-,TRBJ2-7,CASSPGQYYEQYF,TGTGCCAGCAGTCCGGGACAGTACTACGAGCAGTACTTC
TRBV5-1,TRBD1,-,TRBJ2-7,CASSRTGGDYEQYF,TGCGCCAGCAGTCGGACAGGGGGCGACTACGAGCAGTACTTC
TRBV7-6,-,-,TRBJ2-2,CASSLDANTGELFF,TGTGCCAGCAGCTTAGACGCGAACACCGGGGAGCTGTTTTTT
TRBV7-2,TRBD1,few,TRBJ2-1,CASVGGEFF,TGTGCCAGCGTAGGGGGCGAGTTCTTC
TRBV5-1,-,-,TRBJ1-1,CASSLVAEGEAFF,TGCGCCAGCAGCTTGGTAGCAGAGGGTGAAGCTTTCTTT
TRBV7-2,TRBD1,-,TRBJ2-5,CASSSRGRETQYF,TGTGCCAGCAGCTCCAGGGGGCGGGAGACCCAGTACTTC
TRBV25-1,-,-,TRBJ1-1,CASSVQTEAFF,TGTGCCAGCAGTGTTCAGACTGAAGCTTTCTTT
TRBV5-4,-,-,TRBJ2-3,CASSFGGDGTDTQYF,TGTGCCAGCAGCTTTGGCGGGGATGGCACAGATACGCAGTATTTT
TRBV28,-,few,TRBJ1-4,CASSLIAGSGEKLFF,TGTGCCAGCAGTTTAATAGCAGGGTCGGGGGAAAAACTGTTTTTT
TRBV7-9,-,-,TRBJ2-3,CASSPSGWAQYF,TGTGCCAGCAGCCCATCCGGGTGGGCGCAGTATTTT
TRBV11-2,TRBD1,few,TRBJ2-7,CASSLGQGSEQYF,TGTGCCAGCAGCTTGGGACAGGGGAGCGAGCAGTACTTC